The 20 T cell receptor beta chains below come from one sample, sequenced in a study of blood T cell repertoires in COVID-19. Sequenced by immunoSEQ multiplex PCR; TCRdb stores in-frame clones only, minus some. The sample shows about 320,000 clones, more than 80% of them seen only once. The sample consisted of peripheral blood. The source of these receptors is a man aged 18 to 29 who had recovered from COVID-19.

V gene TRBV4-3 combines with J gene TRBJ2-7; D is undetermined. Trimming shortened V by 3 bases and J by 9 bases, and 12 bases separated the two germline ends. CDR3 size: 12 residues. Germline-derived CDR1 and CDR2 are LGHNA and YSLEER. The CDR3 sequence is CASSHTADAQYF. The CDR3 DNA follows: TGCGCCAGCAGCCATACAGCTGATGCGCAGTACTTC.

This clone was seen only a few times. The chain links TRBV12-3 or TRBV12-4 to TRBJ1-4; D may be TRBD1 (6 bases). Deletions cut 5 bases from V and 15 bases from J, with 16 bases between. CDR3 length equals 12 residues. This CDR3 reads CASSLGGQTMFF. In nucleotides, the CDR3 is TGTGCCAGCAGTCTAGGTGGACAGACCATGTTTTTT.

This CDR3 is CASSTGGRTGELFF. The CDR3 bases are TGTGCCAGCAGTACAGGGGGCCGAACCGGGGAGCTGTTTTTT. This chain joins TRBV6-6 and TRBJ2-2; TRBD1 matches 9 bases. The CDR3 consists of 14 residues. Germline lookup yields CDR1 MNHNY and CDR2 SVGAGI (reference sequence). The ends lost 5 bases at V and 5 bases at J; junction bases unmatched: 3.

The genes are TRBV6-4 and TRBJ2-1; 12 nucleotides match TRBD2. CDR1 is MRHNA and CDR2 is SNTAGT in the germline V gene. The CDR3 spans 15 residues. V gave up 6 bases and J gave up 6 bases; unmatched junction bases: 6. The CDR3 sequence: CASSASGRAINEQFF. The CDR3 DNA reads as TGTGCCAGCAGCGCTAGCGGGAGGGCCATCAATGAGCAGTTCTTC.

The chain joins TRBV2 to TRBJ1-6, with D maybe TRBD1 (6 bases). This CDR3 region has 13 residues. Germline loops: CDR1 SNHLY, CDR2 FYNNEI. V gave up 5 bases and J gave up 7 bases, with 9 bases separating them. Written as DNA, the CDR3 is TGTGCCAGCAGTAAGCAGGGGAATTCACCCCTCCACTTT. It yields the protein CASSKQGNSPLHF. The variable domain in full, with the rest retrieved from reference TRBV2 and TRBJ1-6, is EPEVTQTPSHQVTQMGQEVILRCVPISNHLYFYWYRQILGQKVEFLVSFYNNEISEKSEIFDDQFSVERPDGSNFTLKIRSTKLEDSAMYFCASSKQGNSPLHFGNGTRLTVT.

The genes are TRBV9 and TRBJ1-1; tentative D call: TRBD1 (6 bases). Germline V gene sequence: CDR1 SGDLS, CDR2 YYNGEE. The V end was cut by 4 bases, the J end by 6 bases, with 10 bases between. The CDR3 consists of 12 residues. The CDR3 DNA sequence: TGTGCCAGCAGCCGGACAGAGTCTGAAGCTTTCTTT. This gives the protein CASSRTESEAFF.

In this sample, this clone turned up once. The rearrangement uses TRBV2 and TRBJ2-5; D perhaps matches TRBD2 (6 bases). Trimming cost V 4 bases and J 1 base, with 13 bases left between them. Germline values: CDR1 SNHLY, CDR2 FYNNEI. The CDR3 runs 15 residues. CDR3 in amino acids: CASSGGVRVQETQYF. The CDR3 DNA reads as TGTGCCAGCAGTGGGGGGGTCCGGGTCCAAGAGACCCAGTACTTC.

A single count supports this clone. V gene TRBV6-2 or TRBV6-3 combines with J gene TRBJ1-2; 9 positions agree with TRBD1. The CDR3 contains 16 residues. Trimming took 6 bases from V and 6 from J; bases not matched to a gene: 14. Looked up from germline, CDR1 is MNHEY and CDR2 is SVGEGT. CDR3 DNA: TGTGCCAGCAGCCGATTTGGGGACAGGGCCAAGGATGGCTACACCTTC. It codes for CASSRFGDRAKDGYTF.

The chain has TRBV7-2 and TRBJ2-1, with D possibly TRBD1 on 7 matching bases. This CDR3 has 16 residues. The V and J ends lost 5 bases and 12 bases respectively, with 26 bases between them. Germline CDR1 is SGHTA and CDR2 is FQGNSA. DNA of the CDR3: TGTGCCAGCAGCCTGGGGGGACAGCCAAAAGAAATGGGGCAGTTCTTC. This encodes CASSLGGQPKEMGQFF.

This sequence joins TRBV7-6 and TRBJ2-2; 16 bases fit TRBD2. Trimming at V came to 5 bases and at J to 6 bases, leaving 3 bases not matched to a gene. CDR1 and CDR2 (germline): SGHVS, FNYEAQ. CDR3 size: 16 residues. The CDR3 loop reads CASSTGTSGRAGELFF. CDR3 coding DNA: TGTGCCAGCAGCACGGGGACTAGCGGGAGGGCCGGGGAGCTGTTTTTT.

Here the CDR3 reads CASSLYSGLAAYEQYF. CDR3 coding DNA: TGTGCCAGCAGCTTATATTCCGGACTAGCGGCTTACGAGCAGTACTTC. V is TRBV11-2 and J is TRBJ2-7, with 10 bases aligning to TRBD2. J was trimmed by 4 bases and V by 2 bases; bases with no gene match: 8. Germline CDR1 and CDR2: SGHAT and FQNNGV. The CDR3 runs to 16 residues.

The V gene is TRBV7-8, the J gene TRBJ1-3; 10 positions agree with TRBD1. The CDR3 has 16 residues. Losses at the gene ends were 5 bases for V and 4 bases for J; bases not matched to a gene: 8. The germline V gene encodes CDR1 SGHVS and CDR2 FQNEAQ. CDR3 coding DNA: TGTGCCAGCAGCCCACGGGACAGGGGATCGGGAAACACCATATATTTT. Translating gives CASSPRDRGSGNTIYF.

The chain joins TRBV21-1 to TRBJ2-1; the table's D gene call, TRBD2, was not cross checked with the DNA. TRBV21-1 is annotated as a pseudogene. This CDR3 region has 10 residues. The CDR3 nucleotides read TGTGCCAGCAGCAAAGGGAGGGAGTTCTTC. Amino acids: CASSKGREFF.

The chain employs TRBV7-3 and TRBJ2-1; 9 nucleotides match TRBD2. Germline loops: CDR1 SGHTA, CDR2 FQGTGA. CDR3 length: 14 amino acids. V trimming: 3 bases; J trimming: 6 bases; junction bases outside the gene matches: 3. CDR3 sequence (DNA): TGTGCCAGCAGCTTCTCTAGCGGGACCAATGAGCAGTTCTTC. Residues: CASSFSSGTNEQFF.

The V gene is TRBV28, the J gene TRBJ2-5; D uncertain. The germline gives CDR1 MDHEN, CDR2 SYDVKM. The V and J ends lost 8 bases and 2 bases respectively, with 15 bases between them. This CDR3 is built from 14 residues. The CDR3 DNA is TGTGCCAGCCGAGCGCCCTTTTTGCAAGAGACCCAGTACTTC. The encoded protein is CASRAPFLQETQYF.

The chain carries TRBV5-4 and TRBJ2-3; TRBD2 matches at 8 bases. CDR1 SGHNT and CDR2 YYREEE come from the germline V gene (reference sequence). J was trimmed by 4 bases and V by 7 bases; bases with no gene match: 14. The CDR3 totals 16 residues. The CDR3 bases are TGTGCCAGCGGCCGGGGGGGCCTTAATATCGCAGATACGCAGTATTTT. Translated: CASGRGGLNIADTQYF.

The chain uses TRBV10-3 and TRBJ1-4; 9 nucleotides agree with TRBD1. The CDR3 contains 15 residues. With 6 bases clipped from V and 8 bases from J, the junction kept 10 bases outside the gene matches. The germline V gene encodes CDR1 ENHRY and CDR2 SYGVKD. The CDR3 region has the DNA TGTGCCATCAGCTCTCCGGGACAGGGTACCGAAAAACTGTTTTTT. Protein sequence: CAISSPGQGTEKLFF.

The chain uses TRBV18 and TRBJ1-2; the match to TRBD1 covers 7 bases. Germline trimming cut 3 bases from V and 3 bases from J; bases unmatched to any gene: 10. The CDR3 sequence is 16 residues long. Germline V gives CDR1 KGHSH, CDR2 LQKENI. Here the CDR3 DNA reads TGTGCCAGCTCACCCATGACAGGGTTTGGGGACTATGGCTACACCTTC. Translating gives CASSPMTGFGDYGYTF.

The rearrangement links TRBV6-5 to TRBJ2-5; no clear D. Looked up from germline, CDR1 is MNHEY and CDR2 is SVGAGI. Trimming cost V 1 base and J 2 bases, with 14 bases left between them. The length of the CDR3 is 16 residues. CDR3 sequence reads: CASSYFRNGPQETQYF. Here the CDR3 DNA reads TGTGCCAGCAGTTACTTCAGGAATGGGCCGCAAGAGACCCAGTACTTC.

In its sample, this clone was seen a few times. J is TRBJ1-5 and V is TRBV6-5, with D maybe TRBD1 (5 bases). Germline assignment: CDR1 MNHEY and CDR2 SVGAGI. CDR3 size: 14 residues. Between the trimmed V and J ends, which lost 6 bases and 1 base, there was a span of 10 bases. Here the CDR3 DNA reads TGTGCCAGCAGAAGGGACTTCAGCAATCAGCCCCAGCATTTT. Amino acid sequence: CASRRDFSNQPQHF.